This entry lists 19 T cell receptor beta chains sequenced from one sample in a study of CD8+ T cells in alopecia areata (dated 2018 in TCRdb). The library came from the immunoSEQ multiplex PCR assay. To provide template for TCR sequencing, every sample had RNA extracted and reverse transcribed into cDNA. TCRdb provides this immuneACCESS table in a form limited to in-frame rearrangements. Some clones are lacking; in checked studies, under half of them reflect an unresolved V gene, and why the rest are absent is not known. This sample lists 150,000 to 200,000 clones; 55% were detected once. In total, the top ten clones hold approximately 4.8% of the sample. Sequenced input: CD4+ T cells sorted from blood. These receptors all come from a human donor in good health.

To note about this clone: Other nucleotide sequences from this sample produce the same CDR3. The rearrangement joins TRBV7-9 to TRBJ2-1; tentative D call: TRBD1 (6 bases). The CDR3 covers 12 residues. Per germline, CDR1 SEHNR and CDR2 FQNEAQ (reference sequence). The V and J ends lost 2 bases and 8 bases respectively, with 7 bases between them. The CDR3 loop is CASSLQGYEQFF. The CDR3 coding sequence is TGTGCCAGCAGCTTACAGGGGTATGAGCAGTTCTTC.

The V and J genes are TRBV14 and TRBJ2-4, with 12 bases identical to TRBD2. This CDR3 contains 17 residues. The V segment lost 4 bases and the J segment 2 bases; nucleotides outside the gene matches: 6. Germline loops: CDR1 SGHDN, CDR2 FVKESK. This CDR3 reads CASSLWTSGKTKNIQYF. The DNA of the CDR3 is TGTGCCAGCAGCCTTTGGACTAGCGGGAAGACCAAAAACATTCAGTACTTC.

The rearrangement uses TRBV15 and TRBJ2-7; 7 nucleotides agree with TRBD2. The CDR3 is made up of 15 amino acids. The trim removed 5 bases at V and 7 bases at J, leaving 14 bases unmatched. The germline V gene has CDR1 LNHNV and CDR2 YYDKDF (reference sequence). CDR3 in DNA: TGTGCCACCAGCTACAGCGGGACGAGGTCGGGGGAGCAGTACTTC. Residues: CATSYSGTRSGEQYF.

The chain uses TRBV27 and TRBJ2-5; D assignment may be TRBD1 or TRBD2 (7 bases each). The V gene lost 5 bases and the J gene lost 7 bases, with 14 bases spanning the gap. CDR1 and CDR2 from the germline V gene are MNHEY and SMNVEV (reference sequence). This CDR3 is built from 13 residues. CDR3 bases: TGTGCCAGCAGTGTAACAGGGGAGGGGACCCAGTACTTC. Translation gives CASSVTGEGTQYF.

DNA of the CDR3: TGTGCCAGCAGCTTGTCGGGGGAAGGCTACACCTTC. Protein sequence: CASSLSGEGYTF. The V gene is TRBV5-6, the J gene TRBJ1-2, with D perhaps matching TRBD1 (5 bases). Germline CDR1 is SGHDT and CDR2 is YYEEEE. Trimming left V 1 base short and J 8 bases short, with 9 bases between. The CDR3 has 12 residues.

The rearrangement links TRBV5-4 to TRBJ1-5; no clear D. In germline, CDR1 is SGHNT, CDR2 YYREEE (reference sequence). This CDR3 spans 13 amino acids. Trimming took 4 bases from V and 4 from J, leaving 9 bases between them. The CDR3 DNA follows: TGTGCCAGCAGCCTGAACAGTAATCAGCCCCAGCATTTT. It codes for CASSLNSNQPQHF.

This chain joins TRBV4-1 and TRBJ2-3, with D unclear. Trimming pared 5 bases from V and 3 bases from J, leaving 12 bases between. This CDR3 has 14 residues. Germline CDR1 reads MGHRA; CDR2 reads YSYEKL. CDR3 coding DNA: TGCGCCAGCAGCACCCCGGGTGGGACAGATACGCAGTATTTT. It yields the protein CASSTPGGTDTQYF.

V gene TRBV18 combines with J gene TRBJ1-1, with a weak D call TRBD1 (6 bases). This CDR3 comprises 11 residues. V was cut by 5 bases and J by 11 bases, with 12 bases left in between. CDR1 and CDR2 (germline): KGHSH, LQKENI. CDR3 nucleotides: TGTGCCAGCTCATTACAGGGACGGGCTTTCTTT. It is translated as CASSLQGRAFF. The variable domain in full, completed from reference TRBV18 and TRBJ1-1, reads NAGVMQNPRHLVRRRGQEARLRCSPMKGHSHVYWYRQLPEEGLKFMVYLQKENIIDESGMPKERFSAEFPKEGPSILRIQQVVRGDSAAYFCASSLQGRAFFGQGTRLTVV.

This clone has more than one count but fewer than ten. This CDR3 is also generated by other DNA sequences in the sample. CDR3 coding DNA: TGTGCCAGCAGCTTAGCGGGAGGCTACGAGCAGTACTTC. Translation: CASSLAGGYEQYF. The chain uses TRBV7-9 and TRBJ2-7, with a weak D call TRBD2 (6 bases). The germline V and J ends were trimmed by 0 bases and 3 bases, with 6 bases remaining between them. Germline-derived CDR1 and CDR2 are SEHNR and FQNEAQ (reference sequence). The CDR3 runs to 13 residues.

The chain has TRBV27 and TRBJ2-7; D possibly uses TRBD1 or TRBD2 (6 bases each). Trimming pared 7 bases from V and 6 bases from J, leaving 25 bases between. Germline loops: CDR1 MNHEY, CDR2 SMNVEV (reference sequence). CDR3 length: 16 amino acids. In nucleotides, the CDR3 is TGTGCCAGCATGGAAAGAGGAACAGGGAGGATGGGCGAGCAGTACTTC. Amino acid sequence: CASMERGTGRMGEQYF.

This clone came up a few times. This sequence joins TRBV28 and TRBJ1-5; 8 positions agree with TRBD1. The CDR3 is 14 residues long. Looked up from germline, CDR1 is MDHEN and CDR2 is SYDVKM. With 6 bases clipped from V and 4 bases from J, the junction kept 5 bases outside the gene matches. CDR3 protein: CASSDRGLNQPQHF. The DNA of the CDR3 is TGTGCCAGCAGCGACAGGGGTTTAAATCAGCCCCAGCATTTT.

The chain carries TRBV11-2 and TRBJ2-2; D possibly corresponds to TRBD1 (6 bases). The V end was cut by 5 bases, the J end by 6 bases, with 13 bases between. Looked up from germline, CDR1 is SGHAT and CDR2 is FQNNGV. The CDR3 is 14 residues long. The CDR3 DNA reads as TGTGCCAGCAGCGGACACAGGGATGCCGGGGAGCTGTTTTTT. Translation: CASSGHRDAGELFF.

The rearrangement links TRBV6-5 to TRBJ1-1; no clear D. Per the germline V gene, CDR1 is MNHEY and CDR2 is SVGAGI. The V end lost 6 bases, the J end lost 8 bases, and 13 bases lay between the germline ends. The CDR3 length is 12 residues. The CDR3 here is CASSQNRIEAFF. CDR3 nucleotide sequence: TGTGCCAGCAGCCAAAACAGAATAGAAGCTTTCTTT.

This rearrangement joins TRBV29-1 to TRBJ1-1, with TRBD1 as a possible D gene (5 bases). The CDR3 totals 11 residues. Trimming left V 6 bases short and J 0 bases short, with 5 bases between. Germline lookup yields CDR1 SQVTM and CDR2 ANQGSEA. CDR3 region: CSVGVNTEAFF. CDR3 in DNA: TGCAGCGTGGGGGTGAACACTGAAGCTTTCTTT.

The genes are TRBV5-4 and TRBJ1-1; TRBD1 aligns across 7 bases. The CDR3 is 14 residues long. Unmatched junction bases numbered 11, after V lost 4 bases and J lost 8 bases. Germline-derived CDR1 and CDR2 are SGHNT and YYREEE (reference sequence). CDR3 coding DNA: TGTGCCAGCAGCCAGGGGGGAGGTCCTACAGAAGCTTTCTTT. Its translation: CASSQGGGPTEAFF. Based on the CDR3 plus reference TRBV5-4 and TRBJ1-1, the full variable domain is ETGVTQSPTHLIKTRGQQVTLRCSSQSGHNTVSWYQQALGQGPQFIFQYYREEENGRGNFPPRFSGLQFPNYSSELNVNALELDDSALYLCASSQGGGPTEAFFGQGTRLTVV.

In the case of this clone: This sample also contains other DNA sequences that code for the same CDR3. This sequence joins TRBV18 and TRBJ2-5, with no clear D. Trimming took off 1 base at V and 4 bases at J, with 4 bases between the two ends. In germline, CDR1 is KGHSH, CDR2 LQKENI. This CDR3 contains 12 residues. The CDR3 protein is CASSPLGETQYF. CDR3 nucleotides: TGTGCCAGCTCACCACTGGGAGAGACCCAGTACTTC.

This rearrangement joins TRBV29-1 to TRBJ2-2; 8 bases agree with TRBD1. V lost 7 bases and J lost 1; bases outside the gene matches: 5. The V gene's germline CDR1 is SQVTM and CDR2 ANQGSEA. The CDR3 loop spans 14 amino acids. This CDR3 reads CSALTGVNTGELFF. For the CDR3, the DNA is TGCAGCGCATTGACAGGGGTGAACACCGGGGAGCTGTTTTTT.

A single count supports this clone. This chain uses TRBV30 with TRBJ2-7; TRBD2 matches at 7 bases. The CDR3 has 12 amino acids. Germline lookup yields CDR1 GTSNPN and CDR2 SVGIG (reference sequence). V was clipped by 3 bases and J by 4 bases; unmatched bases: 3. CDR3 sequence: CAWSAGAYEQYF. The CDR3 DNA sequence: TGTGCCTGGAGCGCGGGAGCGTACGAGCAGTACTTC.

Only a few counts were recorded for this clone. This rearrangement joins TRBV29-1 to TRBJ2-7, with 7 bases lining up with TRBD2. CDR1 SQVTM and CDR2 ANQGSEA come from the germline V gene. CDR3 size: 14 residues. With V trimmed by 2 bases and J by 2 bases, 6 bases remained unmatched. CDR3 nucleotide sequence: TGCAGCGTTGAAAACCCTAGCGGTACCTACGAGCAGTACTTC. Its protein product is CSVENPSGTYEQYF.